The clone carrying this T cell receptor (beta chain) was observed once. Original processing notes: Amplification with reference gene primers provided the estimates of nucleated cell counts. Clones were read by immunoSEQ multiplex PCR, and TCRdb kept only the in-frame ones, dropping some. From that table come the V and J calls and clone size; the DNA was used to work out D and trimming. Among about 360,000 clones, 75% to 90% were seen once, and the ten largest hold under 8.5%. The germline CDR1 and CDR2 sequences are SGHNT and YENEEA. CDR3 size: 14 residues. V shed 1 base and J shed 1 base, with 7 bases lying between them. The data were taken from a study of blood T cell repertoires in COVID-19. About the research overall: Italy, Spain and the United States were the sources of the convalescent and acute COVID-19 samples. Sources were T cells, B-cell-depleted T cells, or PBMCs; the material itself was cDNA or gDNA.

The Seattle patients joined while their infection was active and were tracked longitudinally afterward. V usage is TRBV11-3 and J usage is TRBJ1-2; D gene unclear. The clonotype originates from a woman aged 55-70 years with COVID-19, enrolled during active disease. Sequenced sample: peripheral blood. The CDR3 reads CASSLVGSNYGYTF. The CDR3 nucleotides read TGTGCCAGCAGCTTAGTGGGCAGTAACTATGGCTACACCTTC.